This T cell receptor (beta chain) comes out of a study of cytomegalovirus exposure and HLA in healthy donors. The PCR was carried out with 60 Vbeta primers and 13 Jbeta primers. Here immunoSEQ multiplex PCR was the method, and the copy in TCRdb shows in-frame clones only, minus some. This repertoire shows hundreds of thousands of clones, around 89% found once; its top ten account for approximately 1%. CDR1 is SGHTA and CDR2 is FQGNSA in the germline V gene. This CDR3 comprises 15 residues. The V and J ends lost 4 bases and 5 bases, in that order; junction bases with no gene match: 10. The chain uses TRBV7-2 and TRBJ1-1, with TRBD1 matching 7 bases. Sequencing used PBMCs. The receptor was isolated from a woman younger than 35 in good health and CMV-seronegative. This chain's CDR3 is CASSSGTARGTEAFF. In DNA, the CDR3 is TGTGCCAGCAGCTCAGGGACAGCGAGGGGGACTGAAGCTTTCTTT.